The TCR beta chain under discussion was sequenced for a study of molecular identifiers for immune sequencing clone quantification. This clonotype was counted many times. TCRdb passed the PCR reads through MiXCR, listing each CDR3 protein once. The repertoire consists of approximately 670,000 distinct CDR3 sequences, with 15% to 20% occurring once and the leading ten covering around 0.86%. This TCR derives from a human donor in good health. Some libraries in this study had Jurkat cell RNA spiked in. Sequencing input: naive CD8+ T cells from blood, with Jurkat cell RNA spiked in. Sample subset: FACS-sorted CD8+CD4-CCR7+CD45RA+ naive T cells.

CDR3 sequence: CASKWTSDYNEQFF. The CDR3 DNA reads as TGTGCCAGCAAGTGGACGTCCGACTACAATGAGCAGTTCTTC. The chain uses TRBV6-2 or TRBV6-3 and TRBJ2-1; no reliable D call. Germline V CDR1 and CDR2: MNHEY, SVGEGT. The CDR3 has 14 residues. V lost 7 bases and J lost 3, with 13 bases in between.